This TCR beta chain emerged from a study of blood T cells in healthy people across ages. Study-level results: Researchers said unsorted PBMCs prevented a conclusive naive versus antigen-experienced comparison. Naive CD4+ cells and diversity were both higher in long-lived donors than in aged donors.

With respect to this clonotype: Its antigen is unknown.

Together with a sample-barcoded 5' primer, a J-beta primer mix was included in a second PCR lasting about 6 to 12 cycles. Every cDNA molecule carried a tag from a template-switch adaptor bearing 12 random nucleotides. TCRdb re-derived calls from the 5' RACE reads in MiXCR, one entry per CDR3 protein. The sample carries around 650,000 distinct CDR3 sequences, around 38% recorded once. This CDR3 region has 15 residues. CDR1 and CDR2 (germline): MNHEY, SVGEGT. This sequence joins TRBV6-2 or TRBV6-3 and TRBJ2-1; D gene uncertain. The J call may be faulty, since TRBJ2-7 better matches the DNA end. The specimen sequenced was blood. The TCR originated in a man older than 75 in good health. In nucleotides, the CDR3 is TGTGCCGGCATGGATTTGGGAAGCTCCTACAATGAGCAGTACTTC. Translating gives CAGMDLGSSYNEQYF.